Shown below are 17 T cell receptor beta chains from a single sample sequenced in a study of shared clonotypes between healthy human individuals. Only in-frame clones appear in the TCRdb table, and some are missing; sequencing was by immunoSEQ multiplex PCR. The data show some 1.1 million clones, 70% to 80% seen once. Sequencing was performed on memory CD4+ T cells from PBMCs. Noted subset: CD45RA-negative fraction. Receptors originate from a man in his late teens or twenties in good health. Some clones in this sample may be carry-over from other donors' samples.

This clone was detected once. The chain's CDR3 is CASSPSGGGTGELFF. The CDR3 DNA reads as TGTGCCAGCAGCCCCAGCGGGGGAGGTACCGGGGAGCTGTTTTTT. The chain has TRBV7-3 and TRBJ2-2; 8 nucleotides align to TRBD2. Germline trimming cut 5 bases from V and 5 bases from J; bases unmatched to any gene: 7. The CDR3 is made up of 15 amino acids. Germline loops: CDR1 SGHTA, CDR2 FQGTGA.

The chain recombines TRBV19 with TRBJ2-3; D is ambiguous. Deletions cut 8 bases from V and 1 base from J, with 10 bases between. CDR3 length: 13 amino acids. Germline V CDR1 and CDR2: LNHDA, SQIVND (reference sequence). The CDR3 DNA reads as TGTGCCAGTGGATCGGCTGGCACAGATACGCAGTATTTT. It specifies CASGSAGTDTQYF.

The chain joins TRBV6-5 to TRBJ2-5, with 12 bases identical to TRBD2. CDR3 length equals 16 residues. The germline V gene has CDR1 MNHEY and CDR2 SVGAGI. Unmatched junction bases numbered 4, after V lost 2 bases and J lost 3 bases. The CDR3 DNA sequence: TGTGCCAGCAGTTACCTTGCTAGCGGGAGGGAAGAGACCCAGTACTTC. It specifies CASSYLASGREETQYF.

The rearrangement links TRBV19 to TRBJ2-3, with D tentatively TRBD2 (5 bases). Germline CDR1 LNHDA, CDR2 SQIVND (reference sequence). V was trimmed by 4 bases and J by 2 bases, leaving 16 bases between them. The CDR3 extends over 16 amino acids. The CDR3 DNA follows: TGTGCCAGTAGTACGAGGACTGTCCCGGTCACAGATACGCAGTATTTT. Encoded protein: CASSTRTVPVTDTQYF.

The chain's CDR3 is CASSRAGYEQFF. DNA of the CDR3: TGCGCCAGCAGTAGGGCAGGGTATGAGCAGTTCTTC. This chain uses TRBV5-1 with TRBJ2-1; the D gene is possibly TRBD1 (5 bases). The germline CDR1 and CDR2 sequences are SGHRS and YFSETQ. The CDR3 loop spans 12 amino acids. Trimming took off 5 bases at V and 8 bases at J, with 11 bases between the two ends.

Remarks on this clone: Distinct nucleotide sequences in the sample also encode this CDR3. The chain joins TRBV9 to TRBJ2-7; 8 nucleotides line up with TRBD1. Germline V lookup: CDR1 SGDLS, CDR2 YYNGEE. The CDR3 loop spans 15 amino acids. J lost 5 bases, V lost 3 bases, and 10 bases had no gene match. The chain's CDR3 is CASSAAGGSSNEQYF. For the CDR3, the DNA is TGTGCCAGCAGCGCCGCAGGGGGCTCTTCGAACGAGCAGTACTTC.

V is TRBV11-3 and J is TRBJ2-7, with 11 bases identical to TRBD2. Trimming at V came to 0 bases and at J to 3 bases, leaving 4 bases not matched to a gene. Germline CDR1 reads SGHNT; CDR2 reads YENEEA. The CDR3 is made up of 16 amino acids. CDR3 sequence reads: CASSLDRLAGGYEQYF. The CDR3 nucleotides are TGTGCCAGCAGCTTAGATCGTCTAGCGGGAGGCTACGAGCAGTACTTC.

The V call is TRBV7-8, the J call TRBJ1-4, with D uncertain. Germline CDR1 and CDR2: SGHVS and FQNEAQ. This CDR3 is built from 14 residues. V dropped 5 bases and J dropped 2 bases, with 9 bases sitting between them. This CDR3 is CASSGRRTNEKLFF. For the CDR3, the DNA is TGTGCCAGCAGCGGCCGGAGGACTAATGAAAAACTGTTTTTT.

The gene calls are TRBV2 and TRBJ2-1, with a possible D match to TRBD2 (6 bases). The V end was cut by 10 bases, the J end by 4 bases, with 14 bases between. Germline assignment: CDR1 SNHLY and CDR2 FYNNEI. The CDR3 is 13 amino acids. Here the CDR3 DNA reads TGTGCCACCGCGGGGCCGCCTTACAATGAGCAGTTCTTC. Its protein is CATAGPPYNEQFF. Based on the CDR3 plus reference TRBV2 and TRBJ2-1, the full variable domain is EPEVTQTPSHQVTQMGQEVILRCVPISNHLYFYWYRQILGQKVEFLVSFYNNEISEKSEIFDDQFSVERPDGSNFTLKIRSTKLEDSAMYFCATAGPPYNEQFFGPGTRLTVL.

The chain has TRBV7-9 and TRBJ2-5; D perhaps matches TRBD2 (8 bases). The J call may be faulty, since TRBJ2-7 better matches the DNA end. CDR1 and CDR2 from the germline V gene are SEHNR and FQNEAQ (reference sequence). The CDR3 is 14 residues long. CDR3 loop: CASSPGGGYNEQYF. Written as DNA, the CDR3 is TGTGCCAGCAGCCCGGGAGGGGGCTACAACGAGCAGTACTTC.

This chain joins TRBV7-9 and TRBJ1-1; D is ambiguous. Germline V gives CDR1 SEHNR, CDR2 FQNEAQ (reference sequence). Trimming removed 8 bases at V and 7 bases at J, with 14 bases between. The CDR3 spans 12 residues. The CDR3 spells CASSLRPVEAFF. DNA for the CDR3: TGTGCCAGCTCCCTACGCCCGGTTGAAGCTTTCTTT. The whole variable domain, filled in from reference TRBV7-9 and TRBJ1-1, reads DTGVSQNPRHKITKRGQNVTFRCDPISEHNRLYWYRQTLGQGPEFLTYFQNEAQLEKSRLLSDRFSAERPKGSFSTLEIQRTEQGDSAMYLCASSLRPVEAFFGQGTRLTVV.

This clone has more than one count but fewer than ten. The CDR3 nucleotides read TGTGCCAGCAGAGAACACCGAACTGAAGCTTTCTTT. It codes for CASREHRTEAFF. The V and J genes are TRBV6-1 and TRBJ1-1; no reliable D call. V was clipped by 6 bases and J by 5 bases, with 10 bases between them. This CDR3 is built from 12 residues. Germline values: CDR1 MNHNS, CDR2 SASEGT.

The chain uses TRBV28 and TRBJ2-5; TRBD2 matches at 7 bases. Germline V gene lookup returns CDR1 MDHEN and CDR2 SYDVKM. This CDR3 has 14 amino acids. J lost 4 bases, V lost 2 bases, and 4 bases had no gene match. Here the CDR3 reads CASSLGGGGETQYF. CDR3 DNA: TGTGCCAGCAGTTTAGGGGGGGGTGGAGAGACCCAGTACTTC.

The sample holds a few counts of this clone. The chain couples TRBV29-1 to TRBJ1-2, with D unresolved. Germline V gene lookup returns CDR1 SQVTM and CDR2 ANQGSEA. V was shortened by 4 bases and J by 6 bases, with 15 bases between the two germline ends. The CDR3 extends over 13 amino acids. The CDR3 region has the DNA TGCAGCGTTGTAGCTTACGCCTCCAATGGCTACACCTTC. Protein sequence: CSVVAYASNGYTF.

This sequence joins TRBV4-1 and TRBJ2-3; perhaps TRBD2 as D (6 bases). The CDR3 has 15 residues. With 3 bases removed from V and 3 bases from J, the gap between germline ends came to 13 bases. The germline V gene has CDR1 MGHRA and CDR2 YSYEKL. The CDR3 DNA reads as TGCGCCAGCAGCCACCAGCGGGTGGGTACAGATACGCAGTATTTT. This gives the protein CASSHQRVGTDTQYF.

On this clone: Other DNA sequences in this sample translate to the same CDR3. The V gene is TRBV2, the J gene TRBJ2-3; tentatively, D is TRBD1 (6 bases). CDR3 length: 14 residues. The germline gives CDR1 SNHLY, CDR2 FYNNEI. With 4 bases removed from V and 1 base from J, the gap between germline ends came to 9 bases. CDR3 loop: CASSAGGGTDTQYF. CDR3 DNA sequence: TGTGCCAGCAGTGCTGGGGGCGGCACAGATACGCAGTATTTT.

This clone was seen a handful of times. The gene calls are TRBV2 and TRBJ2-7, with 9 bases matching TRBD2. With 6 bases clipped from V and 0 bases from J, the junction kept 9 bases outside the gene matches. This CDR3 is built from 16 residues. Germline CDR1 reads SNHLY; CDR2 reads FYNNEI. The CDR3 DNA follows: TGTGCCAGCAGACAAAATAGCGGGGGCTTCTCCTACGAGCAGTACTTC. This codes for CASRQNSGGFSYEQYF.